The entry below describes one TCR beta chain. The entry originates in a study of control samples from healthy donors and cancer patients. Method: immunoSEQ multiplex PCR; TCRdb's copy keeps in-frame clones and lacks some. The sample gives over 60,000 clones, 65% to 90% of which show up once; 4.5% to 6% is in the top ten. CDR3 size: 15 residues. Germline CDR1 and CDR2: LGHDT and YNNKEL (reference sequence). V was pared by 0 bases and J by 1 base, with 9 bases between. The source of this sequence is a middle-aged man in good health. This rearrangement joins TRBV3-1 (or the pseudogene TRBV3-2) to TRBJ1-1, with D unclear. Sequenced material: blood. CDR3 coding DNA: TGTGCCAGCAGCCAAGAATGGCTAACGAACACTGAAGCTTTCTTT. It translates to CASSQEWLTNTEAFF.